The 26 T cell receptor beta chains below all came from one sample that was sequenced in a study of T cell clonality in common variable immunodeficiency. Study findings and constraints: Common variable immunodeficiency TCR beta sequences reportedly had fewer deletions and N-nucleotide insertions.

No antigens are known for them. The table came from immunoSEQ multiplex PCR; TCRdb's copy has only in-frame clones and leaves some out. The sample was found to contain roughly 2,500 clones, and every one recurs. Sequences were obtained from peripheral blood mononuclear cells. Receptors were obtained from a human donor with common variable immunodeficiency.

The table lists this clone with many counts. The CDR3 end is not reached by the read, which stops 3 residues before it; the germline J gene fills it in. The chain has TRBV2 and TRBJ2-5; D is possibly TRBD2 (7 bases). The germline V gene has CDR1 SNHLY and CDR2 FYNNEI. With 4 bases removed from V and 5 bases from J, the gap between germline ends came to 20 bases. The CDR3 covers 16 residues. Partial CDR3 DNA: TGTGCCAGCAGTGTTACTAGTGGGGGGGCCGCGGAGACC. It codes for CASSVTSGGAAET. The complete CDR3 sequence is CASSVTSGGAAETQYF.

This clone appeared a few times. The read comes to an end 3 residues before the CDR3 does, leaving the germline J gene to fill in the end. The chain links TRBV23-1 to TRBJ1-2, with D uncertain. TRBV23-1 is an open reading frame whose function is uncertain. The CDR3 has 15 residues. V was cut by 3 bases and J by 0 bases, with 11 bases left in between. Incomplete CDR3 DNA: TGCGCCAGCAGTCAGGCGACACGATCTAACTATGGC. Amino acid sequence: CASSQATRSNYG. In full, the CDR3 is CASSQATRSNYGYTF.

In this sample, this clone turned up many times. The read falls 3 residues short of the CDR3 end, and the missing part is taken from the germline J gene. The J gene is TRBJ1-1, the V gene TRBV6-1; possibly TRBD1 for D (6 bases). CDR1 is MNHNS, CDR2 SASEGT, per germline. The CDR3 has 15 residues. V gave up 3 bases and J gave up 5 bases, with 16 bases separating them. The CDR3 bases that were read are TGTGCCAGCAGTGACACAGGGACGGTGCGAACTGAA. It is translated as CASSDTGTVRTE. The full CDR3 reads CASSDTGTVRTEAFF.

By share, this clone counts as medium-sized. The observed sequence ends 3 residues before the CDR3 terminus, with the missing tail filled in from the germline J gene. The chain links TRBV5-1 to TRBJ2-5; 11 nucleotides align to TRBD1. Germline CDR1 SGHRS, CDR2 YFSETQ. The CDR3 consists of 15 residues. Losses at the gene ends were 4 bases for V and 2 bases for J; bases not matched to a gene: 4. The part of the CDR3 DNA that was read is TGCGCCAGCAGCGGGACAGGGGGACTTCAAGAGACC. It encodes CASSGTGGLQET. The CDR3 as a whole reads CASSGTGGLQETQYF.

Points on this clone: The read falls 3 residues short of the CDR3 end, and the missing part is taken from the germline J gene. The genes are TRBV19 and TRBJ1-2, with a possible D match to TRBD1 (6 bases). This CDR3 is 17 amino acids long. Germline V lookup: CDR1 LNHDA, CDR2 SQIVND (reference sequence). Deletions cut 3 bases from V and 4 bases from J, with 21 bases between. CDR3 loop: CASSIAGAFLSGYGYTF. The sequenced CDR3 bases are TGTGCCAGTAGTATTGCAGGGGCCTTTCTTTCGGGCTATGGC.

By share, this clone counts as medium-sized. The sequence runs out 3 residues before the end of the CDR3; the remainder is reconstructed from the germline J gene. The V call is TRBV7-3, the J call TRBJ1-1; D not resolved. Between the trimmed V and J ends, which lost 2 bases and 1 base, there was a span of 5 bases. This CDR3 is built from 13 residues. CDR1 and CDR2 (germline): SGHTA, FQGTGA. The CDR3 DNA, read in part, is TGTGCCAGCAGCTTACTAGGGAACACTGAA. Amino acids: CASSLLGNTE. The entire CDR3 protein reads CASSLLGNTEAFF.

Concerning this clone: The read halts 3 residues ahead of the CDR3 end, with the missing end drawn from the germline J gene. This chain joins TRBV19 and TRBJ2-1, with TRBD1 as a possible D gene (5 bases). This CDR3 is 13 amino acids long. With 3 bases removed from V and 6 bases from J, the gap between germline ends came to 9 bases. Germline V gives CDR1 LNHDA, CDR2 SQIVND (reference sequence). The CDR3 is CASSILQGNEQFF. CDR3 bases read: TGTGCCAGTAGTATCCTGCAGGGCAATGAG.

Relative to its sample, this clone is medium-sized. The CDR3 end falls 3 residues outside the read, so it is completed with the germline J gene. The rearrangement joins TRBV19 to TRBJ2-5; 12 nucleotides line up with TRBD1. Germline V lookup: CDR1 LNHDA, CDR2 SQIVND (reference sequence). Unmatched junction bases numbered 12, after V lost 2 bases and J lost 2 bases. This CDR3 comprises 19 residues. The covered CDR3 bases are TGTGCCAGTAGTATAAGGCCCCCGGGACAGGGGGCTCGACAAGAGACC. Encoded protein: CASSIRPPGQGARQET. The CDR3 as a whole reads CASSIRPPGQGARQETQYF.

This clone has only a few counts. Sequencing ends 3 residues short of the CDR3 end; the germline J gene provides the rest. This chain links TRBV18 with TRBJ2-5, with D possibly TRBD2 on 6 matching bases. The CDR3 loop spans 14 amino acids. The ends were cut back, 3 bases at V and 6 bases at J, with 14 bases in the middle. In germline, CDR1 is KGHSH, CDR2 LQKENI. The CDR3 is CASSPQEGPKTQYF. The CDR3 DNA, read in part, is TGTGCCAGCTCACCTCAGGAGGGGCCCAAGACC.

The CDR3 bases that were read are TGTGCCTGGAGCCCAACTAGCGGGGGGACAGATACG. Amino acids: CAWSPTSGGTDT. From start to end, the CDR3 is CAWSPTSGGTDTQYF. The chain is built from TRBV30 and TRBJ2-3; TRBD2 matches 12 bases. The CDR3 extends 3 residues past the end of the read, so its final part is completed from the germline J gene. The length of the CDR3 is 15 residues. Per germline, CDR1 GTSNPN and CDR2 SVGIG (reference sequence). Germline trimming cut 3 bases from V and 3 bases from J; bases unmatched to any gene: 4.

Judged by abundance, this clone is medium-sized (0.01 to 0.1%). The CDR3 end falls 3 residues outside the read, so it is completed with the germline J gene. The V and J genes are TRBV18 and TRBJ1-2, with 7 positions matching TRBD1. Germline V lookup: CDR1 KGHSH, CDR2 LQKENI. V was clipped by 2 bases and J by 5 bases; unmatched bases: 5. This CDR3 has 14 residues. CDR3 in amino acids: CASSPTGTAYGYTF. The part of the CDR3 DNA that was read is TGTGCCAGCTCACCAACCGGGACAGCATATGGC.

By frequency in the sample, this clone is medium-sized. The CDR3 extends 3 residues past the end of the read, so its final part is completed from the germline J gene. This rearrangement joins TRBV18 to TRBJ2-1, with 7 bases that match TRBD2. The CDR3 is made up of 15 amino acids. Germline CDR1 and CDR2: KGHSH and LQKENI. Trimming removed 2 bases from V and 6 bases from J; junction bases left unmatched: 7. The CDR3 bases that were read are TGTGCCAGCTCACCAGCACTAGCGTTGGTCAATGAG. Amino acid sequence: CASSPALALVNE. The entire CDR3 is CASSPALALVNEQFF.

This clone appeared many times. The CDR3 end falls 3 residues outside the read, so it is completed with the germline J gene. The chain has TRBV5-6 and TRBJ2-7; a possible D gene is TRBD1 (7 bases). CDR1 and CDR2 (germline): SGHDT, YYEEEE. Between the trimmed V and J ends, which lost 2 bases and 6 bases, there was a span of 12 bases. This CDR3 comprises 13 residues. The CDR3 bases that were read are TGTGCCAGCAGCTTCAGACAGGGAGGCGAG. Its protein is CASSFRQGGE. From start to end, the CDR3 is CASSFRQGGEQYF.

By share, this clone counts as medium-sized (0.01 to 0.1%). The read ends 3 residues early relative to the CDR3; the germline J gene fills the gap. The chain links TRBV9 to TRBJ1-3; no definite D call. Trimming cost V 0 bases and J 2 bases, with 6 bases left between them. CDR1 is SGDLS, CDR2 YYNGEE, per germline. The CDR3 covers 14 residues. CDR3 DNA, as far as it was read: TGTGCCAGCAGCGTAGCAGGAGCTGGAAACACC. Translated: CASSVAGAGNT. The whole CDR3 is CASSVAGAGNTIYF. The full variable domain, completed using reference TRBV9 and TRBJ1-3, is DSGVTQTPKHLITATGQRVTLRCSPRSGDLSVYWYQQSLDQGLQFLIQYYNGEERAKGNILERFSAQQFPDLHSELNLSSLELGDSALYFCASSVAGAGNTIYFGEGSWLTVV.

By share of the sample, this clone is medium-sized. The read ends 3 residues before the CDR3 terminus; that terminus is restored from the germline J gene. The rearrangement uses TRBV19 and TRBJ2-5, with 7 bases fitting TRBD2. This CDR3 region has 11 residues. Germline loops: CDR1 LNHDA, CDR2 SQIVND (reference sequence). V was pared by 5 bases and J by 7 bases, with 1 base of the junction left unmatched. CDR3 DNA (partial): TGTGCCAGTAGTGGCGGGGGGACC. It is translated as CASSGGGT. The full CDR3 protein reads CASSGGGTQYF.

Within the sample, this clone is medium-sized. The observed sequence ends 3 residues before the CDR3 terminus, with the missing tail filled in from the germline J gene. V is TRBV19 and J is TRBJ2-7; a weak D match, TRBD2 (6 bases). Germline V gene sequence: CDR1 LNHDA, CDR2 SQIVND (reference sequence). CDR3 length: 13 amino acids. With 7 bases removed from V and 1 base from J, the gap between germline ends came to 11 bases. Here the CDR3 reads CASKSGVSYEQYF. Partial CDR3 DNA: TGTGCCAGTAAATCGGGGGTTTCCTACGAG. The complete variable domain, with remaining parts taken from reference TRBV19 and TRBJ2-7, reads DGGITQSPKYLFRKEGQNVTLSCEQNLNHDAMYWYRQDPGQGLRLIYYSQIVNDFQKGDIAEGYSVSREKKESFPLTVTSAQKNPTAFYLCASKSGVSYEQYFGPGTRLTVT.

By share, this clone counts as medium-sized. The read ends 3 residues shy of where the CDR3 ends; the end is completed using the germline J gene. This chain uses TRBV7-9 with TRBJ1-2; 7 bases fit TRBD1. The length of the CDR3 is 13 residues. With V trimmed by 5 bases and J by 2 bases, 2 bases remained unmatched. Germline CDR1 and CDR2: SEHNR and FQNEAQ (reference sequence). CDR3 amino acids: CASSAGQNYGYTF. The DNA read from the CDR3 is TGTGCCAGCAGCGCGGGACAGAACTATGGC.

This clone is medium-sized within its sample. The CDR3 is cut off 3 residues early in the read; its end comes from the germline J gene. This chain connects TRBV29-1 to TRBJ2-7; perhaps TRBD1 as D (6 bases). Trimming pared 6 bases from V and 1 base from J, leaving 16 bases between. Germline values: CDR1 SQVTM, CDR2 ANQGSEA. This CDR3 has 14 amino acids. The sequenced CDR3 bases are TGCAGCGTGATGACAGGAGGCAGTTCCTACGAG. As protein: CSVMTGGSSYE. The whole CDR3 is CSVMTGGSSYEQYF.

This clone was counted many times. The CDR3 end is not reached by the read, which stops 3 residues before it; the germline J gene fills it in. V and J are TRBV5-5 and TRBJ2-7; 8 bases agree with TRBD1. V gave up 4 bases and J gave up 3 bases; unmatched junction bases: 6. Germline lookup yields CDR1 SGHKS and CDR2 YYEKEE (reference sequence). CDR3 size: 14 residues. The CDR3 spells CASSQWTGSYEQYF. The covered CDR3 bases are TGTGCCAGCAGCCAATGGACAGGGAGCTACGAG.

This clone is medium-sized in the sample. The read ends 3 residues shy of where the CDR3 ends; the end is completed using the germline J gene. The chain employs TRBV7-2 and TRBJ2-7; no firm D call. This CDR3 has 13 residues. Looked up from germline, CDR1 is SGHTA and CDR2 is FQGNSA. V was cut by 4 bases and J by 0 bases, with 7 bases left in between. The CDR3 sequence: CASSSGNSYEQYF. The sequenced part of the CDR3 DNA is TGTGCCAGCAGCTCAGGAAACTCCTACGAG. The full variable domain, rest sourced from reference TRBV7-2 and TRBJ2-7, is GAGVSQSPSNKVTEKGKDVELRCDPISGHTALYWYRQSLGQGLEFLIYFQGNSAPDKSGLPSDRFSAERTGGSVSTLTIQRTQQEDSAVYLCASSSGNSYEQYFGPGTRLTVT.

This clone was seen many times. Read sequence stops 3 residues before the CDR3 end, and the germline J gene provides the missing end. This chain links TRBV5-1 with TRBJ1-6; D perhaps matches TRBD1 (5 bases). The CDR3 sequence is 14 residues long. Trimming took 0 bases from V and 6 from J, leaving 7 bases between them. Per germline, CDR1 SGHRS and CDR2 YFSETQ. Incomplete CDR3 DNA: TGCGCCAGCAGCTTGGCAGGGTCTAATTCACCC. Translated, it gives CASSLAGSNSP. The complete CDR3 protein is CASSLAGSNSPLHF.

Many counts were recorded for this clone. The read ends 3 residues before the CDR3 terminus; that terminus is restored from the germline J gene. The gene calls are TRBV20-1 and TRBJ1-2; D might be TRBD1 (5 bases). There are 11 residues in the CDR3. Trimming left V 6 bases short and J 5 bases short, with 10 bases between. Germline V gives CDR1 DFQATT, CDR2 SNEGSKA (reference sequence). The DNA read from the CDR3 is TGCAGTGCCGCGGGGCGTTATGGC. Amino acids: CSAAGRYG. The whole CDR3 protein is CSAAGRYGYTF.

This clone is labeled large. The read halts 3 residues ahead of the CDR3 end, with the missing end drawn from the germline J gene. The chain has TRBV20-1 and TRBJ1-5; D is perhaps TRBD1 (6 bases). Per germline, CDR1 DFQATT and CDR2 SNEGSKA (reference sequence). V lost 3 bases, J lost 7 bases, and 16 bases lay in between. CDR3 size: 14 residues. Partial CDR3 DNA: TGCAGTGCTAGTGACCACAGGGAGACACAGCCC. This sequence encodes CSASDHRETQP. The complete CDR3 reads CSASDHRETQPQHF.

This clone rates as medium-sized (0.01 to 0.1%). From the germline J gene comes the end of the CDR3, since the read stops 3 residues before it. This chain uses TRBV13 with TRBJ1-2; 10 positions match TRBD1. Germline loops: CDR1 PRHDT, CDR2 FYEKMQ (reference sequence). This CDR3 contains 15 residues. The V gene end was trimmed by 1 base and the J gene end by 7 bases; junction bases not matched to a gene: 6. The part of the CDR3 DNA that was read is TGTGCCAGCAGCTTAGTTGGGACAGGGGTCGCTGGC. Amino acid sequence: CASSLVGTGVAG. The entire CDR3 is CASSLVGTGVAGYTF.

By sample fraction, this clone is medium-sized. The read is 3 residues too short to cover the CDR3 end, so that end is filled in from the germline J gene. V usage is TRBV19 and J usage is TRBJ1-6; D remains ambiguous. There are 13 residues in the CDR3. Looked up from germline, CDR1 is LNHDA and CDR2 is SQIVND (reference sequence). Trimming removed 3 bases from V and 7 bases from J, with 7 bases in between. The sequenced CDR3 bases are TGTGCCAGTAGTATGGACTACAATTCACCC. Translating it yields CASSMDYNSP. The complete CDR3 reads CASSMDYNSPLHF.

By its share, this clone is medium-sized. The read ends 3 residues shy of where the CDR3 ends; the end is completed using the germline J gene. This chain joins TRBV18 and TRBJ1-1; TRBD1 is a possible D gene (6 bases). CDR3 length: 15 amino acids. Trimming pared 3 bases from V and 5 bases from J, leaving 16 bases between. Germline V gene sequence: CDR1 KGHSH, CDR2 LQKENI. CDR3 protein: CASSPQGHSETEAFF. The covered CDR3 bases are TGTGCCAGCTCACCGCAGGGACACTCCGAAACTGAA.